This entry lists 14 T cell receptor beta chains sequenced from one sample in a study of T cells after yellow fever vaccination. TCRdb called the 5' RACE reads again in MiXCR, with one record for every CDR3 protein. The data contain under 700,000 distinct CDR3 sequences, about 15% of them singletons. The specimen comprised PBMCs, sampled about 5 days after the first yellow fever vaccination. The receptor set was obtained from a man aged 18 to 35 who received the YFV17D yellow fever vaccine.

This sequence joins TRBV11-2 and TRBJ1-1; D gene uncertain. V lost 2 bases and J lost 1, with 8 bases in between. The CDR3 loop spans 14 amino acids. Looked up from germline, CDR1 is SGHAT and CDR2 is FQNNGV. CDR3 nucleotide sequence: TGTGCCAGCAGCTTATTGTACGGGAACACTGAAGCTTTCTTT. This sequence encodes CASSLLYGNTEAFF.

Of note for this clonotype: At one end, the junction sequence differs from germline, possibly due to a read error. V usage is TRBV2 and J usage is TRBJ2-5; 10 nucleotides match TRBD2. Germline-derived CDR1 and CDR2 are SNHLY and FYNNEI. This CDR3 spans 12 amino acids. CDR3 DNA: TGTGCCAGCAGTGTAACTAGCGGGGATTCAAACTTC. Translation: CASSVTSGDSNF.

This clonotype has only a few counts. V is TRBV7-2 and J is TRBJ2-1; TRBD2 matches at 10 bases. Germline V gene data show CDR1 as SGHTA and CDR2 as FQGNSA. This CDR3 is built from 15 residues. V was pared by 0 bases and J by 5 bases, with 1 base of the junction left unmatched. CDR3 residues: CASSLASGGNNEQFF. The CDR3 bases are TGTGCCAGCAGCTTAGCTAGCGGGGGGAACAATGAGCAGTTCTTC.

The chain carries TRBV7-2 and TRBJ2-5; TRBD1 or TRBD2 may be the D gene (5 bases each). Per germline, CDR1 SGHTA and CDR2 FQGNSA. V was shortened by 1 base and J by 7 bases, with 7 bases between the two germline ends. The CDR3 runs 12 residues. For the CDR3, the DNA is TGTGCCAGCAGCTTAGAGAGGGGGACCCAGTACTTC. Its translation: CASSLERGTQYF.

The chain links TRBV14 to TRBJ2-7; D not certain. Germline CDR1 reads SGHDN; CDR2 reads FVKESK. V lost 3 bases to trimming and J lost 1 base, with 4 bases between them. The CDR3 runs to 12 residues. The CDR3 reads CASSHHSYEQYF. The CDR3 coding sequence is TGTGCCAGCAGCCACCATTCCTACGAGCAGTACTTC. Full variable domain (outside the CDR3, taken from reference TRBV14 and TRBJ2-7): EAGVTQFPSHSVIEKGQTVTLRCDPISGHDNLYWYRRVMGKEIKFLLHFVKESKQDESGMPNNRFLAERTGGTYSTLKVQPAELEDSGVYFCASSHHSYEQYFGPGTRLTVT.

V usage is TRBV11-2 and J usage is TRBJ2-1, with TRBD2 matching over 12 bases. The ends lost 7 bases at V and 8 bases at J; junction bases unmatched: 21. This CDR3 region has 19 residues. Germline CDR1 reads SGHAT; CDR2 reads FQNNGV. CDR3 in amino acids: CASNYGLAGGPGFLDEQFF. As DNA, the CDR3 is TGTGCCAGCAACTATGGCCTAGCGGGGGGGCCTGGGTTCTTGGATGAGCAGTTCTTC.

The chain couples TRBV7-8 to TRBJ1-2; D is perhaps TRBD1 (6 bases). CDR3 length: 14 amino acids. Between the trimmed V and J ends, which lost 1 base and 4 bases, there was a span of 10 bases. Germline V gene data show CDR1 as SGHVS and CDR2 as FQNEAQ. The CDR3 DNA sequence: TGTGCCAGCAGCTTAGGACAGGCCTTCTATGGCTACACCTTC. This translates into CASSLGQAFYGYTF.

This clonotype occurred a few times. Here the CDR3 reads CASIKGNQPQHF. The CDR3 DNA reads as TGTGCCAGTATAAAAGGCAATCAGCCCCAGCATTTT. J is TRBJ1-5 and V is TRBV19; D is unclear. The CDR3 length is 12 residues. CDR1 LNHDA and CDR2 SQIVND come from the germline V gene (reference sequence). Trimming took 7 bases from V and 2 from J, leaving 6 bases between them.

The V gene is TRBV7-2, the J gene TRBJ2-7; D might be TRBD2 (5 bases). The CDR3 is 13 amino acids. The ends were cut back, 3 bases at V and 3 bases at J, with 9 bases in the middle. CDR1 is SGHTA, CDR2 FQGNSA, per germline. CDR3 sequence reads: CASSFAGVYEQYF. CDR3 DNA sequence: TGTGCCAGCAGCTTCGCCGGGGTCTACGAGCAGTACTTC.

This chain's CDR3 is CASSPDRVAGELFF. CDR3 nucleotide sequence: TGTGCCAGCAGCCCGGACAGGGTGGCCGGGGAGCTGTTTTTT. The J gene is TRBJ2-2, the V gene TRBV11-2, with 8 nucleotides matching TRBD1. The CDR3 totals 14 residues. Trimming at V came to 5 bases and at J to 6 bases, leaving 5 bases not matched to a gene. In germline, CDR1 is SGHAT, CDR2 FQNNGV.

The chain combines TRBV12-3 or TRBV12-4 with TRBJ1-6, with TRBD1 as a possible D gene (5 bases). Trimming stripped 6 bases from V and 8 bases from J, with 8 bases between. The CDR3 is 12 amino acids. The CDR3 DNA reads as TGTGCCAGCAGAGGGGAACATTCACCCCTCCACTTT. This translates into CASRGEHSPLHF.

The gene calls are TRBV5-1 and TRBJ2-4; D perhaps matches TRBD2 (6 bases). Trimming cost V 0 bases and J 1 base, with 8 bases left between them. CDR3 length: 15 residues. Germline values: CDR1 SGHRS, CDR2 YFSETQ. The CDR3, as DNA: TGCGCCAGCAGCTTGGCTCGGGGGGCCAAAAACATTCAGTACTTC. Its protein product is CASSLARGAKNIQYF. The full variable domain, its missing parts supplied by reference TRBV5-1 and TRBJ2-4, is KAGVTQTPRYLIKTRGQQVTLSCSPISGHRSVSWYQQTPGQGLQFLFEYFSETQRNKGNFPGRFSGRQFSNSRSEMNVSTLELGDSALYLCASSLARGAKNIQYFGAGTRLSVL.

This clonotype was observed a few times. The chain combines TRBV20-1 with TRBJ2-3; D assignment may be TRBD1 or TRBD2 (5 bases each). Looked up from germline, CDR1 is DFQATT and CDR2 is SNEGSKA (reference sequence). The V end lost 5 bases, the J end lost 10 bases, and 19 bases lay between the germline ends. This CDR3 is built from 13 residues. The DNA for the CDR3 is TGCAGTGCTGTCCCCGACTCCGGGGCGGCGCAGTATTTT. It yields the protein CSAVPDSGAAQYF.

This chain joins TRBV3-1 and TRBJ1-1; TRBD1 aligns across 7 bases. The CDR3 length is 14 residues. Germline CDR1 is LGHDT and CDR2 is YNNKEL (reference sequence). Unmatched junction bases numbered 12, after V lost 7 bases and J lost 7 bases. The CDR3 reads CASINSPGDSEAFF. In DNA form, the CDR3 reads TGTGCCAGCATAAATTCGCCCGGGGACAGTGAAGCTTTCTTT. The complete variable domain, with remaining parts taken from reference TRBV3-1 and TRBJ1-1, reads DTAVSQTPKYLVTQMGNDKSIKCEQNLGHDTMYWYKQDSKKFLKIMFSYNNKELIINETVPNRFSPKSPDKAHLNLHINSLELGDSAVYFCASINSPGDSEAFFGQGTRLTVV.